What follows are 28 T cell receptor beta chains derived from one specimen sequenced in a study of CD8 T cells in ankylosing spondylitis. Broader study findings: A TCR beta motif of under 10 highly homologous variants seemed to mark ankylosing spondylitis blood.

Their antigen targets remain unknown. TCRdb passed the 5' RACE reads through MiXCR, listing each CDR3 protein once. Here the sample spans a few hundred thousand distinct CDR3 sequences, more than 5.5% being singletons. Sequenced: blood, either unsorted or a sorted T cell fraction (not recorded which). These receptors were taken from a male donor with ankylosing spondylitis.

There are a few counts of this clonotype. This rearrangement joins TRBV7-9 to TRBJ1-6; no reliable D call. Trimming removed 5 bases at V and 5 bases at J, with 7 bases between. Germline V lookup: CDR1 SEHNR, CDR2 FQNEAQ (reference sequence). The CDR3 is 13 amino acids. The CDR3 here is CASSPWDNSPLHF. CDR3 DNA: TGTGCCAGCAGCCCATGGGATAATTCACCCCTCCACTTT.

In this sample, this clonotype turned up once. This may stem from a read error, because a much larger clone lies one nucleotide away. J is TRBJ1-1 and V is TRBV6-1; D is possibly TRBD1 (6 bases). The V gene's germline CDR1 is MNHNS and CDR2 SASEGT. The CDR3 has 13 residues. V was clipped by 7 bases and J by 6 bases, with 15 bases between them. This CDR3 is CASTPGAGPEAFF. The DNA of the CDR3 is TGTGCCAGCACTCCGGGGGCAGGCCCTGAAGCTTTCTTT.

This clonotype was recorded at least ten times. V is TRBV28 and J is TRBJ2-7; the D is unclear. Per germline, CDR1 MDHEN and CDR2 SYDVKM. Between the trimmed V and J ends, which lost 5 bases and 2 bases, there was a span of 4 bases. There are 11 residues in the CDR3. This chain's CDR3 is CASSRAYEQYF. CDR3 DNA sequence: TGTGCCAGCAGTAGGGCCTACGAGCAGTACTTC.

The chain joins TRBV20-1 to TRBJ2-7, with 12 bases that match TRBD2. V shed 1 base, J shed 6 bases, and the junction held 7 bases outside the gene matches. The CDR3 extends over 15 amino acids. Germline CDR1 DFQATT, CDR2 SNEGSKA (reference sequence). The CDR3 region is CSARGLTSGSFEQYF. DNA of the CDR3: TGCAGTGCTAGAGGGCTGACTAGCGGGAGTTTCGAGCAGTACTTC.

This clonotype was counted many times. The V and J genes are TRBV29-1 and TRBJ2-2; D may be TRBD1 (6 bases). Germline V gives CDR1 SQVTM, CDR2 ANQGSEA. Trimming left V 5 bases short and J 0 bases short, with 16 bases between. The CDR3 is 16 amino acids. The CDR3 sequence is CSVLSGANANTGELFF. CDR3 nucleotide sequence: TGCAGCGTTCTCTCAGGGGCCAACGCGAACACCGGGGAGCTGTTTTTT.

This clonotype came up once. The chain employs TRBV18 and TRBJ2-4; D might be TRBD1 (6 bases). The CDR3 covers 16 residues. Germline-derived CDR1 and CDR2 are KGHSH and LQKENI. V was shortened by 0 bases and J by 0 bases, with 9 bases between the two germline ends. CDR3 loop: CASSPPTGLAKNIQYF. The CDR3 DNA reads TGTGCCAGCTCACCACCGACAGGCCTAGCCAAAAACATTCAGTACTTC.

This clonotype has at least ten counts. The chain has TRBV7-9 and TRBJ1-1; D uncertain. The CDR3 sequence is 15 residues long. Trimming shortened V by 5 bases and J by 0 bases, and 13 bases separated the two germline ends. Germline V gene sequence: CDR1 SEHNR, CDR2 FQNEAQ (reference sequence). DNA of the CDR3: TGTGCCAGCAGCCCATTCCAAGGGATGAACACTGAAGCTTTCTTT. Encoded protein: CASSPFQGMNTEAFF.

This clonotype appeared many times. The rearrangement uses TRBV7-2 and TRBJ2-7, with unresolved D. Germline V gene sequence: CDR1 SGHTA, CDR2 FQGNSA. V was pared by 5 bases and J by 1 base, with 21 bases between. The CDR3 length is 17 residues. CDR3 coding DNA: TGTGCCAGCAGCCACAAGTCGCCCGAGATGTGGTCCTACGAGCAGTACTTC. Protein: CASSHKSPEMWSYEQYF.

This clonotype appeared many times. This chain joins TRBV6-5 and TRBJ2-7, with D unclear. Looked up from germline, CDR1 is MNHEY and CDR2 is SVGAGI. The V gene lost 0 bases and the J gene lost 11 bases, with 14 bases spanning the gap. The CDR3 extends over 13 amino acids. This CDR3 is CASSYSDQTFKYF. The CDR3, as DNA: TGTGCCAGCAGTTACTCTGACCAAACCTTCAAGTACTTC.

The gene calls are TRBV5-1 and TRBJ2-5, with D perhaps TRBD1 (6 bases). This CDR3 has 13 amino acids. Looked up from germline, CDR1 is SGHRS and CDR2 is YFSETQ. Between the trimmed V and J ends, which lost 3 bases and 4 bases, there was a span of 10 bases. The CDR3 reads CASSSQGRETQYF. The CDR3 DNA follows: TGCGCCAGCAGCTCCCAGGGGAGAGAGACCCAGTACTTC.

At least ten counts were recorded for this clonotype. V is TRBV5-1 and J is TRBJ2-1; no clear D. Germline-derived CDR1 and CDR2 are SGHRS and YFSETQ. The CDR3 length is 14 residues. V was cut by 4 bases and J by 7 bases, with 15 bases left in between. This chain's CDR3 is CASSPKLVDNEQFF. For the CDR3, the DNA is TGCGCCAGCAGCCCTAAACTTGTGGATAATGAGCAGTTCTTC. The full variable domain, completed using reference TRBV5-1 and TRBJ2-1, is KAGVTQTPRYLIKTRGQQVTLSCSPISGHRSVSWYQQTPGQGLQFLFEYFSETQRNKGNFPGRFSGRQFSNSRSEMNVSTLELGDSALYLCASSPKLVDNEQFFGPGTRLTVL.

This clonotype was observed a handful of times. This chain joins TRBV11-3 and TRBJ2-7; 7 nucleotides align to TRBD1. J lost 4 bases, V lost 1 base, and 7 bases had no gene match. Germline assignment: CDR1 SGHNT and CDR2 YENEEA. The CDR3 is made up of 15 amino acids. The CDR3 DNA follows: TGTGCCAGCAGCTTAGGGGACAGTAGGCCTTACGAGCAGTACTTC. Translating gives CASSLGDSRPYEQYF.

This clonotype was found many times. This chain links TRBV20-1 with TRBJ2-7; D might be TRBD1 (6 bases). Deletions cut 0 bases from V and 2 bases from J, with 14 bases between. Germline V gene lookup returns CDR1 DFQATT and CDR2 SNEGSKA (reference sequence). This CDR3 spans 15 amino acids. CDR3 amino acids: CSARDLVGAAYEQYF. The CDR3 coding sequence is TGCAGTGCTAGAGATCTGGTGGGGGCAGCCTACGAGCAGTACTTC.

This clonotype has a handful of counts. The CDR3: CASRPGRVTNYGYTF. The CDR3 DNA sequence: TGTGCCAGCAGACCAGGACGGGTAACTAACTATGGCTACACCTTC. The chain uses TRBV6-1 and TRBJ1-2; no clear D. Trimming shortened V by 6 bases and J by 0 bases, and 14 bases separated the two germline ends. The CDR3 totals 15 residues. Germline CDR1 and CDR2: MNHNS and SASEGT.

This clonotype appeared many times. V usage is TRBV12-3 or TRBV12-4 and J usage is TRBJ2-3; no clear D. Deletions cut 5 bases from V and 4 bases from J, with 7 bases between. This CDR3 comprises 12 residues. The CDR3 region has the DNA TGTGCCAGCAGTATCAGTGCAGATACGCAGTATTTT. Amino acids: CASSISADTQYF.

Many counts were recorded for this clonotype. CDR3 region: CSVEPLSGVKFF. As DNA, the CDR3 is TGCAGCGTTGAACCCCTTTCCGGGGTTAAGTTCTTC. J is TRBJ2-1 and V is TRBV29-1; D might be TRBD2 (5 bases). The CDR3 sequence is 12 residues long. Germline V gene lookup returns CDR1 SQVTM and CDR2 ANQGSEA. Trimming took off 2 bases at V and 14 bases at J, with 16 bases between the two ends.

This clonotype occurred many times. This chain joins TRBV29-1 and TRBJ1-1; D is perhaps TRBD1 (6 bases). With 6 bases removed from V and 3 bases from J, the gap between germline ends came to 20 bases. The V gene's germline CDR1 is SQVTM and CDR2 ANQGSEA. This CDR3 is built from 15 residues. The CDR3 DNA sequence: TGCAGCGTGAGAGGGCAGGGGAGTCGGGACACTGAAGCTTTCTTT. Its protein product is CSVRGQGSRDTEAFF.

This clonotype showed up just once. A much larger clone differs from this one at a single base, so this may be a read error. CDR3 nucleotides: TGTGCCACCAGACTCCCCTTAACAGATACGCAGTATTTT. Encoded protein: CATRLPLTDTQYF. The V gene is TRBV11-2, the J gene TRBJ2-3; D remains ambiguous. This CDR3 has 13 amino acids. V lost 10 bases to trimming and J lost 3 bases, with 14 bases between them. CDR1 and CDR2 (germline): SGHAT, FQNNGV.

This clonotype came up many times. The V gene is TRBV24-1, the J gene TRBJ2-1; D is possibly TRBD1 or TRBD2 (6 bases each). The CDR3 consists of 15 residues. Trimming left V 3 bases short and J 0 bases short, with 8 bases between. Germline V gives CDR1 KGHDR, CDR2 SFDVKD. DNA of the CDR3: TGTGCCACCAGTGATGAGGGGGGCTCCTACAATGAGCAGTTCTTC. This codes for CATSDEGGSYNEQFF.

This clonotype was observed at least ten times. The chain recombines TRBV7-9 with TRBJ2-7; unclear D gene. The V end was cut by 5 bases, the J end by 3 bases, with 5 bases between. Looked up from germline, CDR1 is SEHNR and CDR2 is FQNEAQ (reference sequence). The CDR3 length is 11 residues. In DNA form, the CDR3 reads TGTGCCAGCAGCGCCGACTACGAGCAGTACTTC. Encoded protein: CASSADYEQYF.

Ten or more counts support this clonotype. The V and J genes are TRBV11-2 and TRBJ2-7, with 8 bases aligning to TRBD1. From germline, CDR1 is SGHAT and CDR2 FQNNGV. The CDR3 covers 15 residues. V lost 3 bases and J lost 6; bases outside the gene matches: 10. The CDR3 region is CASSFSGTGLSEQYF. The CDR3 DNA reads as TGTGCCAGCAGCTTTTCCGGGACAGGCCTCTCCGAGCAGTACTTC. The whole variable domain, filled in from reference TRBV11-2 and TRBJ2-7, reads EAGVAQSPRYKIIEKRQSVAFWCNPISGHATLYWYQQILGQGPKLLIQFQNNGVVDDSQLPKDRFSAERLKGVDSTLKIQPAKLEDSAVYLCASSFSGTGLSEQYFGPGTRLTVT.

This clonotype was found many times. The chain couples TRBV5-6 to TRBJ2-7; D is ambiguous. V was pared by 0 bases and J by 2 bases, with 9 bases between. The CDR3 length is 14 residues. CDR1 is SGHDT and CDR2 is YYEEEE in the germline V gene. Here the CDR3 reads CASSLGVRAYEQYF. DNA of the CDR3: TGTGCCAGCAGCTTGGGGGTCAGAGCCTACGAGCAGTACTTC.

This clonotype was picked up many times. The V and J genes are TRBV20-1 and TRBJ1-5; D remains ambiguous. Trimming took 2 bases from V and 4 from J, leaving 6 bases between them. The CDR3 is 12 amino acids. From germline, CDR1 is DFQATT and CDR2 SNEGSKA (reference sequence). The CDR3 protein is CSARSTNQPQHF. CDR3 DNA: TGCAGTGCTAGAAGTACTAATCAGCCCCAGCATTTT.

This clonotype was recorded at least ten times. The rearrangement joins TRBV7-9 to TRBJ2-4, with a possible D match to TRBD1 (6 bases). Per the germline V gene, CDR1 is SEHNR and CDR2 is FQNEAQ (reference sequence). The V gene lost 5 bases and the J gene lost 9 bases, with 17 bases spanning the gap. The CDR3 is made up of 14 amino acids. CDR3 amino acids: CASSHQGFSGIQYF. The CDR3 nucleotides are TGTGCCAGCAGCCACCAGGGGTTCAGTGGCATTCAGTACTTC. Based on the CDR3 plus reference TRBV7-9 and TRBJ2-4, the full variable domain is DTGVSQNPRHKITKRGQNVTFRCDPISEHNRLYWYRQTLGQGPEFLTYFQNEAQLEKSRLLSDRFSAERPKGSFSTLEIQRTEQGDSAMYLCASSHQGFSGIQYFGAGTRLSVL.

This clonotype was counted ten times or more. The CDR3 nucleotides read TGTGCCAGCAGTCTCTCAGGGGACAGGGGCTATGGCTACACCTTC. Residues: CASSLSGDRGYGYTF. The chain recombines TRBV12-3 or TRBV12-4 with TRBJ1-2, with 10 bases that match TRBD1. The J segment lost 4 bases and the V segment lost 5 bases, leaving 7 bases of the junction unmatched. This CDR3 has 15 amino acids.

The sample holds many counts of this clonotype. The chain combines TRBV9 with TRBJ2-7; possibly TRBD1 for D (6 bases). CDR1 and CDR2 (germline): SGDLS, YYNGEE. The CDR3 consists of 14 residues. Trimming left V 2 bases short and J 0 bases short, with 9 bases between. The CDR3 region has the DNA TGTGCCAGCAGCGTGACAGGAAGCTCCTACGAGCAGTACTTC. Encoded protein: CASSVTGSSYEQYF.

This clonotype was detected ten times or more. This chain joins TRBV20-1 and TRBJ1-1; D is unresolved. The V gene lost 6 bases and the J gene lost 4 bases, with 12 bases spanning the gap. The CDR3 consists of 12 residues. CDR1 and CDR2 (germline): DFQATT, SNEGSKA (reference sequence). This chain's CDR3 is CSAIDKGTEAFF. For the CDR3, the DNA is TGCAGTGCGATTGACAAGGGCACTGAAGCTTTCTTT.

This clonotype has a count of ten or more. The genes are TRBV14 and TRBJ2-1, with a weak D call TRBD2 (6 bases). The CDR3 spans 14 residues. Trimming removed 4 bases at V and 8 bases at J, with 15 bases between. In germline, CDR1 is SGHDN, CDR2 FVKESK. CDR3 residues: CASSRAGQWYEQFF. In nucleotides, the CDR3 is TGTGCCAGCAGCCGAGCGGGTCAATGGTATGAGCAGTTCTTC.